This T cell receptor (beta chain) was retrieved from a study of beta chain features in type 1 diabetes. General study points: Within each of all four CD4+ subsets, Type 1 diabetes patients had TCRB CDR3s that were moderately but significantly shorter. Across patients, naive, central memory and Treg TCRB repertoires exhibited apparently greater similarity than was observed across healthy donors. A pattern of fewer insertions and more deletions at VDJ junctions was seen in type 1 diabetes patients.

cDNA synthesis used the whole RNA isolate, giving expressed TCRB sequences. Mean read depth for naive, central memory and regulatory T cell samples was about 3.4 million reads. Here immunoSEQ multiplex PCR was the method, and the copy in TCRdb shows in-frame clones only, minus some. The table records about 160,000 clones, about 7.8% of them present only once. This clone was counted a few times. Its target is not known. J was trimmed by 4 bases and V by 3 bases; bases with no gene match: 1. The CDR3 runs 15 residues. CDR1 and CDR2 (germline): MDHEN, SYDVKM. This TCR was recovered from a middle-aged woman with type 1 diabetes. The rearrangement uses TRBV28 and TRBJ2-3; TRBD2 matches 13 bases. The sequencing sample was made of central memory CD4+ T cells from blood. The CDR3 region has the DNA TGTGCCAGCAGTTTCGGACTAGCGGGAGCAGATACGCAGTATTTT. It codes for CASSFGLAGADTQYF. Filled out from reference TRBV28 and TRBJ2-3, the complete variable domain reads DVKVTQSSRYLVKRTGEKVFLECVQDMDHENMFWYRQDPGLGLRLIYFSYDVKMKEKGDIPEGYSVSREKKERFSLILESASTNQTSMYLCASSFGLAGADTQYFGPGTRLTVL.